The T cell receptor beta chain under discussion was sequenced for a study of beta chain features in type 1 diabetes. Every bit of the isolated RNA underwent reverse transcription, so sequencing read expressed TCRB transcripts. Here immunoSEQ multiplex PCR was the method, and the copy in TCRdb shows in-frame clones only, minus some. The sample carries over 300,000 clones, less than 10% recorded once. In regard to this clone: Its antigen remains unknown.

Study findings and constraints: Cells with high TCR expression could be over-represented when cDNA is sequenced. Across patients, naive, central memory and Treg TCRB repertoires exhibited apparently greater similarity than was observed across healthy donors. Moderate but significant shortening of TCRB CDR3s was recorded in all four CD4+ subsets from Type 1 diabetes patients.

The CDR3 covers 11 residues. Trimming cost V 8 bases and J 5 bases, with 10 bases left between them. Per germline, CDR1 MGHDK and CDR2 SYGVNS. This TCR was sampled from a woman younger than 35 in good health. This chain joins TRBV25-1 and TRBJ2-7; D is undetermined. Sequencing was carried out using central memory CD4+ T cells from blood. The CDR3 protein is CASAVLDEQYF. The CDR3 DNA is TGTGCCAGCGCTGTCCTCGACGAGCAGTACTTC.